These 26 T cell receptor beta chains originate from one sample sequenced in a study of response to subunit inactivated influenza vaccine. TCRdb reprocessed the RT-PCR reads with MiXCR, giving one entry per CDR3 protein. The sample carries roughly 710,000 distinct CDR3 sequences, less than 15% recorded once. Sample: PBMCs from blood, taken 14 to 15 days before vaccination. The receptors come from a man aged 50 to 59 who received an inactivated influenza vaccine.

The chain couples TRBV5-1 to TRBJ2-2; D might be TRBD1 or TRBD2, each matching 5 bases. Trimming took off 4 bases at V and 4 bases at J, with 11 bases between the two ends. Germline V gene sequence: CDR1 SGHRS, CDR2 YFSETQ. This CDR3 is built from 14 residues. The CDR3 protein is CASSPGPSTGELFF. CDR3 bases: TGCGCCAGCAGCCCGGGGCCTTCCACCGGGGAGCTGTTTTTT.

This chain connects TRBV20-1 to TRBJ2-3, with a possible D match to TRBD2 (5 bases). Germline V CDR1 and CDR2: DFQATT, SNEGSKA (reference sequence). The germline V and J ends were trimmed by 6 bases and 6 bases, with 16 bases remaining between them. The CDR3 is 13 residues long. The CDR3 protein is CSAPTIPTDTQYF. DNA for the CDR3: TGCAGTGCGCCGACTATCCCCACGGATACGCAGTATTTT.

This sequence joins TRBV4-3 and TRBJ2-7, with TRBD1 identical over 9 bases. V trimming: 0 bases; J trimming: 4 bases; junction bases outside the gene matches: 10. Germline CDR1 reads LGHNA; CDR2 reads YSLEER. The CDR3 extends over 17 amino acids. The CDR3 is CASSQEHPGTGSYEQYF. As DNA, the CDR3 is TGCGCCAGCAGCCAAGAACACCCCGGGACAGGGAGTTACGAGCAGTACTTC.

The chain uses TRBV2 and TRBJ2-1; TRBD2 matches 8 bases. This CDR3 contains 14 residues. The germline V gene has CDR1 SNHLY and CDR2 FYNNEI. Unmatched junction bases numbered 6, after V lost 4 bases and J lost 7 bases. CDR3 sequence: CASSVGGGNNEQFF. The CDR3 DNA is TGTGCCAGCAGTGTCGGCGGGGGGAATAATGAGCAGTTCTTC.

This clonotype was observed a handful of times. This sequence joins TRBV3-1 and TRBJ2-1; no definite D call. The germline CDR1 and CDR2 sequences are LGHDT and YNNKEL (reference sequence). CDR3 size: 12 residues. V was cut by 4 bases and J by 7 bases, with 8 bases left in between. Written as DNA, the CDR3 is TGTGCCAGCAGCCTCACAGAGAATGAGCAGTTCTTC. Translated, it gives CASSLTENEQFF.

This clonotype was counted between two and nine times. The rearrangement joins TRBV4-2 to TRBJ1-1; D ambiguous. V was shortened by 0 bases and J by 3 bases, with 5 bases between the two germline ends. This CDR3 comprises 13 residues. Germline CDR1 LGHNA, CDR2 YNFKEQ. The CDR3 loop is CASSQDGYTEAFF. The CDR3 DNA follows: TGTGCCAGCAGCCAAGATGGGTACACTGAAGCTTTCTTT.

The genes are TRBV5-1 and TRBJ1-2; TRBD1 might be the D (6 bases). The CDR3 length is 14 residues. Germline V gives CDR1 SGHRS, CDR2 YFSETQ. V lost 0 bases, J lost 2 bases, and 8 bases lay in between. The CDR3 nucleotides are TGCGCCAGCAGCTTGGGACAGGACAACTATGGCTACACCTTC. It is translated as CASSLGQDNYGYTF.

The rearrangement links TRBV30 to TRBJ2-1; TRBD2 might be the D (5 bases). V was clipped by 1 base and J by 4 bases, with 14 bases between them. The germline V gene encodes CDR1 GTSNPN and CDR2 SVGIG (reference sequence). CDR3 length: 15 amino acids. The CDR3 bases are TGTGCCTGGAGTGGCTTCCGGGGAACATACAATGAGCAGTTCTTC. Protein product: CAWSGFRGTYNEQFF.

This clonotype was counted between two and nine times. This chain uses TRBV27 with TRBJ2-3; no clear D. V was trimmed by 0 bases and J by 5 bases, leaving 9 bases between them. Germline V gene lookup returns CDR1 MNHEY and CDR2 SMNVEV (reference sequence). There are 14 residues in the CDR3. Written as DNA, the CDR3 is TGTGCCAGCAGTTTATCCAGGTGGGGAGATACGCAGTATTTT. Translation gives CASSLSRWGDTQYF.

CDR3 region: CASSPGPSGANVLTF. CDR3 in DNA: TGCGCCAGCAGCCCCGGGCCTTCTGGGGCCAACGTCCTGACTTTC. The V call is TRBV5-1, the J call TRBJ2-6; D is uncertain. CDR1 is SGHRS, CDR2 YFSETQ, per germline. V was cut by 4 bases and J by 1 base, with 9 bases left in between. The CDR3 is 15 amino acids.

In its sample, this clonotype was seen a few times. The chain couples TRBV9 to TRBJ2-1; D may be TRBD2 (5 bases). Germline loops: CDR1 SGDLS, CDR2 YYNGEE. This CDR3 region has 15 residues. Trimming left V 3 bases short and J 0 bases short, with 10 bases between. In DNA form, the CDR3 reads TGTGCCAGCAGCGCTAAGGACTCCTCCTACAATGAGCAGTTCTTC. Its protein is CASSAKDSSYNEQFF.

The genes are TRBV11-2 and TRBJ2-7; D remains ambiguous. CDR1 and CDR2 from the germline V gene are SGHAT and FQNNGV. The V end was cut by 5 bases, the J end by 5 bases, with 13 bases between. This CDR3 is 13 amino acids long. CDR3 residues: CASSRTSKDEQYF. The CDR3 DNA follows: TGTGCCAGCAGCCGCACAAGTAAAGACGAGCAGTACTTC.

V usage is TRBV7-2 and J usage is TRBJ2-1; 11 bases are a match to TRBD2. V was pared by 7 bases and J by 3 bases, with 5 bases of the junction left unmatched. The CDR3 runs 15 residues. Germline values: CDR1 SGHTA, CDR2 FQGNSA. CDR3 amino acids: CASTIAGGGYNEQFF. CDR3 DNA: TGTGCCAGCACCATAGCGGGAGGGGGCTACAATGAGCAGTTCTTC.

The chain carries TRBV2 and TRBJ2-1; perhaps D is TRBD1 or TRBD2 (6 bases each). The CDR3 sequence is 15 residues long. Germline V gene data show CDR1 as SNHLY and CDR2 as FYNNEI. Trimming removed 6 bases from V and 0 bases from J, with 12 bases in between. CDR3 amino acids: CASSGGHNSYNEQFF. The CDR3 nucleotides read TGTGCCAGCAGCGGGGGACATAACTCCTACAATGAGCAGTTCTTC.

The sample holds a few counts of this clonotype. The J gene is TRBJ1-2, the V gene TRBV4-3; 7 bases are shared with TRBD1. The germline CDR1 and CDR2 sequences are LGHNA and YSLEER. V lost 4 bases and J lost 3; bases outside the gene matches: 5. CDR3 length: 14 residues. CDR3 protein: CASSPQGTDYGYTF. The CDR3 DNA reads as TGCGCCAGCAGCCCCCAAGGGACAGACTATGGCTACACCTTC.

CDR3 nucleotides: TGTGCCATCAGTGAAGACGGGGGGCGGGAGACCCAGTACTTC. This encodes CAISEDGGRETQYF. The chain links TRBV10-3 to TRBJ2-5; tentatively, D is TRBD2 (7 bases). Germline V gene lookup returns CDR1 ENHRY and CDR2 SYGVKD. Trimming stripped 3 bases from V and 5 bases from J, with 13 bases between. The CDR3 has 14 amino acids.

This clonotype was seen once. This sequence joins TRBV27 and TRBJ2-3; D might be TRBD2 (6 bases). This CDR3 contains 18 residues. V lost 1 base, J lost 4 bases, and 21 bases lay in between. Germline lookup yields CDR1 MNHEY and CDR2 SMNVEV (reference sequence). The CDR3 DNA follows: TGTGCCAGCAGTTTATTCTCATTGGGCGGAGGGAGGTCAGATACGCAGTATTTT. Protein: CASSLFSLGGGRSDTQYF.

This clonotype appeared a few times. The chain recombines TRBV5-1 with TRBJ1-1; 9 bases fit TRBD1. The germline CDR1 and CDR2 sequences are SGHRS and YFSETQ. The CDR3 consists of 18 residues. With 2 bases clipped from V and 6 bases from J, the junction kept 17 bases outside the gene matches. The CDR3 bases are TGCGCCAGCAGCTTCTACCTAGGGACAGGGACCCGACTGGCTGAAGCTTTCTTT. Amino acids: CASSFYLGTGTRLAEAFF.

In its sample, this clonotype was seen many times. This chain joins TRBV7-6 and TRBJ2-5, with D unclear. With 1 base removed from V and 4 bases from J, the gap between germline ends came to 13 bases. The CDR3 has 15 amino acids. The germline gives CDR1 SGHVS, CDR2 FNYEAQ. CDR3 sequence: CASSLDFFPVETQYF. The CDR3 nucleotides read TGTGCCAGCAGCTTAGACTTTTTTCCGGTAGAGACCCAGTACTTC.

The table lists this clonotype with a few counts. The rearrangement joins TRBV7-2 to TRBJ2-7; either TRBD1 or TRBD2 may supply D (5 bases each). This CDR3 has 14 amino acids. The V end lost 6 bases, the J end lost 5 bases, and 17 bases lay between the germline ends. CDR1 is SGHTA and CDR2 is FQGNSA in the germline V gene. This chain's CDR3 is CASRKGLAGDEQYF. The DNA of the CDR3 is TGTGCCAGCAGAAAGGGGCTAGCCGGCGACGAGCAGTACTTC.

The chain recombines TRBV4-3 with TRBJ2-5, with D maybe TRBD1 (5 bases). In germline, CDR1 is LGHNA, CDR2 YSLEER. This CDR3 comprises 15 residues. The V and J ends lost 0 bases and 1 base respectively, with 9 bases between them. The DNA of the CDR3 is TGCGCCAGCAGCCAAGATTGGGGCTTCCAAGAGACCCAGTACTTC. It encodes CASSQDWGFQETQYF.

J is TRBJ2-3 and V is TRBV28, with 7 bases that match TRBD2. Per the germline V gene, CDR1 is MDHEN and CDR2 is SYDVKM. The CDR3 contains 13 residues. Trimming cost V 6 bases and J 4 bases; bases outside gene matches: 4. The CDR3 reads CASRASGADTQYF. The CDR3 DNA reads as TGTGCCAGCAGGGCTAGCGGTGCAGATACGCAGTATTTT.

This clonotype was seen a handful of times. The chain links TRBV7-8 to TRBJ2-5, with D hard to call. V was pared by 5 bases and J by 1 base, with 8 bases between. There are 13 residues in the CDR3. Germline V lookup: CDR1 SGHVS, CDR2 FQNEAQ. In DNA form, the CDR3 reads TGTGCCAGCAGCCACAGTATCCAAGAGACCCAGTACTTC. This codes for CASSHSIQETQYF.

V usage is TRBV20-1 and J usage is TRBJ2-3; D might be TRBD2 (6 bases). V dropped 3 bases and J dropped 4 bases, with 8 bases sitting between them. This CDR3 contains 12 residues. The germline V gene has CDR1 DFQATT and CDR2 SNEGSKA (reference sequence). CDR3 in amino acids: CSASERADTQYF. CDR3 bases: TGCAGTGCTAGCGAGCGGGCAGATACGCAGTATTTT.

V usage is TRBV20-1 and J usage is TRBJ1-2; D perhaps matches TRBD1 (6 bases). CDR3 length: 14 residues. Germline loops: CDR1 DFQATT, CDR2 SNEGSKA (reference sequence). V lost 6 bases and J lost 5, with 19 bases in between. CDR3 amino acids: CSASTTGLGYGYTF. The CDR3 region has the DNA TGCAGTGCCTCTACTACAGGGTTAGGGTATGGCTACACCTTC.

The chain has TRBV29-1 and TRBJ2-1; tentative D call: TRBD2 (6 bases). Germline V lookup: CDR1 SQVTM, CDR2 ANQGSEA. The V gene lost 5 bases and the J gene lost 7 bases, with 9 bases spanning the gap. The CDR3 is 11 amino acids. CDR3 in DNA: TGCAGCGTTTCCCGGGGGAATGAGCAGTTCTTC. Encoded protein: CSVSRGNEQFF.